These 20 T cell receptor beta chains came from one sample sequenced in a study of cytomegalovirus exposure and HLA in healthy donors. PCR primers comprised 60 Vbeta and 13 Jbeta primers. Sequencing used immunoSEQ multiplex PCR; TCRdb keeps in-frame clones, though not all of them. The table has approximately 160,000 clones, about three quarters seen once. Sequencing used PBMCs. All receptors derive from a woman in her 40s in good health and CMV-seropositive.

V is TRBV11-2 and J is TRBJ2-5; 10 bases agree with TRBD2. The germline gives CDR1 SGHAT, CDR2 FQNNGV. The CDR3 loop spans 15 amino acids. The V segment lost 6 bases and the J segment 5 bases; nucleotides outside the gene matches: 9. Here the CDR3 reads CASSGSGGRLETQYF. CDR3 bases: TGTGCCAGCAGTGGTAGCGGGGGGCGTCTGGAGACCCAGTACTTC.

The chain combines TRBV9 with TRBJ1-2, with D perhaps matching TRBD1 (6 bases). The CDR3 covers 15 residues. CDR1 SGDLS and CDR2 YYNGEE come from the germline V gene. Trimming removed 0 bases from V and 7 bases from J, with 16 bases in between. The CDR3 spells CASSVDGGVGGGYTF. The DNA of the CDR3 is TGTGCCAGCAGCGTAGACGGTGGAGTAGGGGGTGGCTACACCTTC.

This CDR3 reads CASKGSLRDTEAFF. The DNA for the CDR3 is TGTGCCAGTAAGGGGTCTCTAAGGGACACTGAAGCTTTCTTT. This sequence joins TRBV6-6 and TRBJ1-1; possibly TRBD1 for D (5 bases). V lost 9 bases to trimming and J lost 3 bases, with 17 bases between them. CDR1 MNHNY and CDR2 SVGAGI come from the germline V gene (reference sequence). This CDR3 spans 14 amino acids.

This clone was observed a few times. The V and J genes are TRBV7-8 and TRBJ2-5, with 10 positions matching TRBD2. Germline CDR1 is SGHVS and CDR2 is FQNEAQ. Unmatched junction bases numbered 7, after V lost 5 bases and J lost 7 bases. There are 14 residues in the CDR3. The CDR3 sequence is CASSLLAGQATQYF. As DNA, the CDR3 is TGTGCCAGCAGCCTACTAGCGGGGCAGGCGACCCAGTACTTC.

The V call is TRBV19, the J call TRBJ1-1, with D possibly being TRBD1 (5 bases). The germline CDR1 and CDR2 sequences are LNHDA and SQIVND (reference sequence). This CDR3 comprises 14 residues. Trimming shortened V by 4 bases and J by 6 bases, and 15 bases separated the two germline ends. The DNA of the CDR3 is TGTGCCAGTAGTACACCAGGGCAACAGGCTGAAGCTTTCTTT. This encodes CASSTPGQQAEAFF.

The table lists this clone with a count of one. This sample includes further DNA sequences coding for the same CDR3. V usage is TRBV28 and J usage is TRBJ1-4, with 7 bases fitting TRBD1. This CDR3 spans 15 amino acids. Germline assignment: CDR1 MDHEN and CDR2 SYDVKM. Trimming at V came to 4 bases and at J to 0 bases, leaving 2 bases not matched to a gene. The CDR3 loop reads CASSSTGTTNEKLFF. Written as DNA, the CDR3 is TGTGCCAGCAGTTCGACAGGGACAACTAATGAAAAACTGTTTTTT.

The chain combines TRBV7-2 with TRBJ1-1; 9 bases line up with TRBD1. Germline CDR1 reads SGHTA; CDR2 reads FQGNSA. Trimming took 5 bases from V and 6 from J; bases not matched to a gene: 7. The CDR3 extends over 14 amino acids. CDR3: CASSPGTGFPEAFF. CDR3 in DNA: TGTGCCAGCAGCCCCGGGACAGGGTTCCCTGAAGCTTTCTTT. The full variable domain, in which reference TRBV7-2 and TRBJ1-1 provide the parts outside the CDR3, is GAGVSQSPSNKVTEKGKDVELRCDPISGHTALYWYRQSLGQGLEFLIYFQGNSAPDKSGLPSDRFSAERTGGSVSTLTIQRTQQEDSAVYLCASSPGTGFPEAFFGQGTRLTVV.

The V call is TRBV9, the J call TRBJ1-5; 10 positions agree with TRBD1. CDR1 is SGDLS, CDR2 YYNGEE, per germline. The V gene end was trimmed by 3 bases and the J gene end by 7 bases; junction bases not matched to a gene: 7. The CDR3 has 15 amino acids. The CDR3: CASSAGTGDGQPQHF. The CDR3 region has the DNA TGTGCCAGCAGCGCCGGGACAGGGGATGGACAGCCCCAGCATTTT.

The CDR3 DNA sequence: TGTGCCAGCAGCTTAGGACAGAGGAACACTGAAGCTTTCTTT. Amino acids: CASSLGQRNTEAFF. The chain has TRBV7-9 and TRBJ1-1, with D tentatively TRBD1 (5 bases). The CDR3 is 14 amino acids. Germline V CDR1 and CDR2: SEHNR, FQNEAQ (reference sequence). Trimming cost V 1 base and J 1 base, with 7 bases left between them.

The table lists this clone with a count of one. This chain connects TRBV5-1 to TRBJ2-7; TRBD2 matches 9 bases. Unmatched junction bases numbered 9, after V lost 4 bases and J lost 1 base. The CDR3 contains 16 residues. Germline V lookup: CDR1 SGHRS, CDR2 YFSETQ. The CDR3 spells CASSPAPGLASYEQYF. CDR3 coding DNA: TGCGCCAGCAGCCCAGCCCCGGGACTAGCTTCCTACGAGCAGTACTTC.

The chain has TRBV5-1 and TRBJ2-5; 9 nucleotides match TRBD2. Looked up from germline, CDR1 is SGHRS and CDR2 is YFSETQ. The V segment lost 1 base and the J segment 2 bases; nucleotides outside the gene matches: 3. The CDR3 sequence is 15 residues long. CDR3 in amino acids: CASSLTAGGQETQYF. In DNA, the CDR3 is TGCGCCAGCAGCTTGACGGCGGGAGGGCAAGAGACCCAGTACTTC.

The chain combines TRBV2 with TRBJ2-3; 7 bases are a match to TRBD2. Unmatched junction bases numbered 10, after V lost 4 bases and J lost 6 bases. CDR1 is SNHLY, CDR2 FYNNEI, per germline. CDR3 length equals 15 residues. The CDR3 DNA is TGTGCCAGCAGTGCGCGTGGGCGGGGGAGGGATACGCAGTATTTT. Its translation is CASSARGRGRDTQYF.

This clone was detected once. The chain employs TRBV10-2 and TRBJ2-7; 7 nucleotides agree with TRBD1. With V trimmed by 7 bases and J by 6 bases, 15 bases remained unmatched. This CDR3 comprises 15 residues. Germline V gene data show CDR1 as WSHSY and CDR2 as SAAADI. The CDR3 protein is CASKTEYRGAGEQYF. CDR3 nucleotides: TGCGCCAGCAAGACTGAGTACAGGGGCGCGGGCGAGCAGTACTTC.

The V and J genes are TRBV2 and TRBJ1-1; 7 bases fit TRBD1. The germline gives CDR1 SNHLY, CDR2 FYNNEI. The CDR3 is 13 amino acids. Trimming took 10 bases from V and 1 from J; bases not matched to a gene: 6. CDR3 sequence: CANRGQQNTEAFF. In DNA, the CDR3 is TGTGCCAACCGGGGACAGCAGAACACTGAAGCTTTCTTT.

The chain couples TRBV30 to TRBJ2-5, with 11 bases matching TRBD2. CDR1 GTSNPN and CDR2 SVGIG come from the germline V gene (reference sequence). Trimming took 8 bases from V and 1 from J; bases not matched to a gene: 3. The CDR3 is 13 residues long. The CDR3 protein is CAGGTSGQETQYF. DNA of the CDR3: TGTGCCGGAGGGACTAGCGGCCAAGAGACCCAGTACTTC.

The genes are TRBV5-6 and TRBJ1-1, with TRBD1 as a possible D gene (6 bases). The ends were cut back, 0 bases at V and 6 bases at J, with 18 bases in the middle. The CDR3 spans 16 residues. In germline, CDR1 is SGHDT, CDR2 YYEEEE. The CDR3 protein is CASSLVSAGAVPEAFF. The CDR3, as DNA: TGTGCCAGCAGCTTGGTGAGCGCAGGGGCGGTCCCTGAAGCTTTCTTT.

The rearrangement joins TRBV10-3 to TRBJ2-3; D might be TRBD1 (5 bases). Germline CDR1 and CDR2: ENHRY and SYGVKD. CDR3 length: 14 residues. V was clipped by 8 bases and J by 0 bases, with 12 bases between them. The CDR3 nucleotides are TGTGCCATCTCGACAGCCTTAAGCACAGATACGCAGTATTTT. Translation: CAISTALSTDTQYF.

The chain employs TRBV6-5 and TRBJ2-7; 10 bases agree with TRBD2. V lost 7 bases and J lost 6; bases outside the gene matches: 9. This CDR3 has 14 residues. From germline, CDR1 is MNHEY and CDR2 SVGAGI. CDR3 loop: CASIWTSGLGEQYF. CDR3 nucleotides: TGTGCCAGCATCTGGACTAGCGGTCTGGGCGAGCAGTACTTC.

This clone was seen more than once but under ten times. The chain joins TRBV7-2 to TRBJ1-1; D is unclear. CDR1 SGHTA and CDR2 FQGNSA come from the germline V gene. Trimming left V 5 bases short and J 3 bases short, with 4 bases between. There are 11 residues in the CDR3. CDR3 in amino acids: CASSPYTEAFF. CDR3 in DNA: TGTGCCAGCAGCCCATACACTGAAGCTTTCTTT.

In its sample, this clone was seen once. This chain links TRBV2 with TRBJ1-5; D remains ambiguous. Per the germline V gene, CDR1 is SNHLY and CDR2 is FYNNEI. This CDR3 has 13 residues. The V gene lost 3 bases and the J gene lost 9 bases, with 12 bases spanning the gap. The CDR3 here is CASSEEYSGPQHF. The CDR3, as DNA: TGTGCCAGCAGTGAGGAATACAGCGGGCCCCAGCATTTT.